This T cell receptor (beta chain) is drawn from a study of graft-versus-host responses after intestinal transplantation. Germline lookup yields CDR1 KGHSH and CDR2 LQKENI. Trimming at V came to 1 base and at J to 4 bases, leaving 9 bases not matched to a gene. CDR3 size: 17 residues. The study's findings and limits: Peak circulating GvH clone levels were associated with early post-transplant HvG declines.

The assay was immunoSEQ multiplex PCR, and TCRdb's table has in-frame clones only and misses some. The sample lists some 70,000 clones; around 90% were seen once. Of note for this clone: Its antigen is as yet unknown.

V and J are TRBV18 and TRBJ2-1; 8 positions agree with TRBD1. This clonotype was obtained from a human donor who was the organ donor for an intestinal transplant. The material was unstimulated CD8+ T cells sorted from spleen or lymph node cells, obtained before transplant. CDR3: CASSPLFRDRIYNEQFF. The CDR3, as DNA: TGTGCCAGCTCACCACTTTTTAGGGACAGGATTTACAATGAGCAGTTCTTC.